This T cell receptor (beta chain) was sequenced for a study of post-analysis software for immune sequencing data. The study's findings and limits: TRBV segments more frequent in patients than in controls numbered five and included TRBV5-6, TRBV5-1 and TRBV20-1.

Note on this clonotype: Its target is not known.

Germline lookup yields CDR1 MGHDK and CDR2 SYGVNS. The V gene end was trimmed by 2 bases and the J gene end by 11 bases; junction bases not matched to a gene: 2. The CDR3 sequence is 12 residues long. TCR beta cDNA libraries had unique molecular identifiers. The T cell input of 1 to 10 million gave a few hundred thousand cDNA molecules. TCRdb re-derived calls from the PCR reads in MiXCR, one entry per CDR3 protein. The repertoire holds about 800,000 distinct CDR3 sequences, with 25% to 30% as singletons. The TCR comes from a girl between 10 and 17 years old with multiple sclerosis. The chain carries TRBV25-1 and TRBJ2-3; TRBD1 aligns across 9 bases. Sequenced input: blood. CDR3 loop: CASSEGQGRQYF. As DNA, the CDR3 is TGTGCCAGCAGTGAAGGACAGGGGAGGCAGTATTTT.